The rows below give T cell receptor beta chains drawn from one sample of a study of regulatory T cells in long-lasting Graves disease. TCRdb reprocessed the multiplex PCR reads with MiXCR, giving one entry per CDR3 protein. Of approximately 560,000 distinct CDR3 sequences in the sample, roughly 16% are singletons; the top ten hold approximately 12%. The same data also contributed to another study, on T cells in Graves' hyperthyroidism and ophthalmopathy.

The material was peripheral blood mononuclear cells (PBMCs), obtained at new diagnosis, from a patient treated with antithyroid drugs. The receptors stem from a man in his late teens or twenties with Graves disease. Both conserved end residues are part of each CDR3. D genes are given only for firm matches. A clone size is listed for some rows: how often the clone was seen (once, few, many), or a class if it is expanded.

j_gene	d_gene	v_gene	abundance	CDR3nt	CDR3aa
TRBJ1-5	.	TRBV28	many	TGTGCCAGCAGTTTAGATAGGGATGATCAGCCCCAGCATTTT	CASSLDRDDQPQHF
TRBJ1-3	.	TRBV30	.	TGTGCCTGGAGTGTAGATCTTCCCGGTTCTGGAAACACCATATATTTT	CAWSVDLPGSGNTIYF
TRBJ2-5	TRBD2	TRBV6-1	many	TGTGCCAGCAGCCCCACCCTAGCGGGAGAAGAGACCCAGTACTTC	CASSPTLAGEETQYF
TRBJ2-7	TRBD1	TRBV5-1	many	TGCGCCAGCAGCACACCGGGACAGGGTCCCTACGAGCAGTACTTC	CASSTPGQGPYEQYF
TRBJ2-7	.	TRBV7-2	many	TGTGCCAGCAGCGAGGACAGAGTATACGAGCAGTACTTC	CASSEDRVYEQYF
TRBJ1-5	.	TRBV15	few	TGTGCCACCAGCAGAGCAAGGACTGAGGATCAGCCCCAGCATTTT	CATSRARTEDQPQHF
TRBJ1-2	.	TRBV28	many	TGTGCCAGCGGGGACCAAACTTTCTATGGCTACACCTTC	CASGDQTFYGYTF
TRBJ1-1	.	TRBV19	.	TGTGCCAGTAGTGTCATAGGTGCAGAAGCTTTCTTT	CASSVIGAEAFF
TRBJ2-2	TRBD2	TRBV5-1	.	TGTGCCAGCAGCCGCCTCAGTTGGCTAGCGGGAGTTAACGGGGAGCTGTTTTTT	CASSRLSWLAGVNGELFF
TRBJ2-7	TRBD2	TRBV5-1	many	TGCGCCAGCAGCCCCCCCAGGGAGGGAGTCTACGAGCAGTACTTC	CASSPPREGVYEQYF
TRBJ2-7	TRBD1	TRBV28	many	TGTGCCAGCAGACGACAGGGGCGATCCTACGAGCAGTACTTC	CASRRQGRSYEQYF
TRBJ2-7	.	TRBV27	.	TGTGCCAGCAGTATAACTACCGGGACAATCTACGAGCAGTACTTC	CASSITTGTIYEQYF
TRBJ2-3	.	TRBV2	many	TGTGCCAGCACCGAAGATAGGTTGACAGATACGCAGTATTTT	CASTEDRLTDTQYF
TRBJ2-3	TRBD1	TRBV7-8	many	TGTGCCAGCAGCTACACAGGGGGTAGCACAGATACGCAGTATTTT	CASSYTGGSTDTQYF
TRBJ2-2	TRBD1	TRBV12-3/TRBV12-4	.	TGTGCCAGCAGCTGGGGGACAGGGCCGAACACCGGGGAGCTGTTTTTT	CASSWGTGPNTGELFF
TRBJ2-1	TRBD2	TRBV20-1	.	TGCAGTGCGCACGGGACTAGCGGCCCCAATGAGCAGTTCTTC	CSAHGTSGPNEQFF
TRBJ1-4	TRBD1	TRBV5-1	.	TGCGCCAGCAGCTTGGTGGACAGGGAGGATGAAAAACTGTTTTTT	CASSLVDREDEKLFF
TRBJ2-1	TRBD2	TRBV12-3/TRBV12-4	.	TGTGCCAGCAGCATGGGACTAGCGGGAGCTTTTGACAATGAGCAGTTCTTC	CASSMGLAGAFDNEQFF
TRBJ2-3	TRBD2	TRBV28	.	TGTGCCAGCAGTTTACCCGGGACTAGTACAGATACGCAGTATTTT	CASSLPGTSTDTQYF
TRBJ1-1	.	TRBV3-1	many	TGTGCCAGCAGCCCCTGGGCCAACACTGAAGCTTTCTTT	CASSPWANTEAFF
TRBJ2-2	TRBD2	TRBV20-1	many	TGCAGTGCAAGGACTAGGCCCGGGGAGCTGTTTTTT	CSARTRPGELFF
TRBJ1-2	.	TRBV18	few	TGTGCCAGCTCACCCGGGACTGGGAGCGGGGGCTACACCTTC	CASSPGTGSGGYTF
TRBJ2-7	.	TRBV12-3/TRBV12-4	.	TGTGCCAGCAGTTGGGGACCCCTCCACGAGCAGTACTTC	CASSWGPLHEQYF
TRBJ1-2	.	TRBV28	many	TGTGCCAGCAGTTTACAGGGAGGTTCCGAGTATGGCTACACCTTC	CASSLQGGSEYGYTF
TRBJ2-3	.	TRBV6-2/TRBV6-3	.	TGTGCCAGCAGTTACATCCGTTTCACAGATACGCAGTATTTT	CASSYIRFTDTQYF
TRBJ2-7	TRBD2	TRBV20-1	.	TGCAGTGCTATACTAGCGGGGACCTTGGCGGAGCAGTACTTC	CSAILAGTLAEQYF